The T cell receptor (beta chain) under discussion was sequenced for a study of T-cell reconstitution after alpha-beta-depleted transplantation in children. Researchers prepared the TCRbeta library using unique molecular identifiers, the study reports. In TCRdb, the PCR reads were re-called with MiXCR into one record per CDR3 protein. The top ten clones hold around 3% of a sample with about 240,000 distinct CDR3 sequences, around 11% of them seen once. The germline V gene encodes CDR1 SGHNT and CDR2 YENEEA. The CDR3 consists of 14 residues. The ends lost 4 bases at V and 5 bases at J; junction bases unmatched: 2.

This clonotype was sampled from a human donor who donated a stem cell graft to a child with acute lymphoblastic leukemia. Sample: PBMCs from the stem cell graft donor, taken from the stem cell graft. This chain links TRBV11-3 with TRBJ2-1; 10 bases match TRBD1. DNA of the CDR3: TGTGCCAGCAGCTCGGGACAGGGGAACAATGAGCAGTTCTTC. This encodes CASSSGQGNNEQFF.